This T cell receptor beta chain was recorded in a study of shared clonotypes between healthy human individuals. Samples underwent the assay at deep level. TCRdb's table, derived via immunoSEQ multiplex PCR, lists solely in-frame clones and lacks some. In the table there are hundreds of thousands of clones, approximately 96% of which are singletons. Terminally differentiated effector memory CD45RA+ cells were excluded from the naive CD8 cells, which were CD45RO-negative and positively selected for CCR7. Per the germline V gene, CDR1 is SQVTM and CDR2 is ANQGSEA. The V gene lost 0 bases and the J gene lost 4 bases, with 19 bases spanning the gap. This CDR3 region has 17 residues.

The chain uses TRBV29-1 and TRBJ2-1; unclear D gene. The sample taken for sequencing was naive CD8+ T cells sorted from blood. The TCR comes from a woman aged 30 to 39 in good health. CDR3 nucleotides: TGCAGCGTTGAAGACCCATCCAGGCCCGAATATTACAATGAGCAGTTCTTC. It yields the protein CSVEDPSRPEYYNEQFF.